This T cell receptor (beta chain) was captured by sequencing in a study of regulatory T cells in long-lasting Graves disease. Overall study results and limits: Thyroid tissue was not sampled; only peripheral blood was.

Time point meaning: persistent/refractory GD, antithyroid drugs over 5 years with positive TRAb. The TCR library used RNA extracted from PBMCs. Combining iRepertoire HTBI primers with Arm-PCR of CDR3 regions, the authors built TCR beta libraries. In the original analysis: Sample data revealed about 62 TRBV and over 12 TRBJ segments. TCRdb used MiXCR to reprocess the multiplex PCR reads, holding one entry per CDR3 protein. These V and J calls are TCRdb output, not the study's own analysis. The sample carries 360,000 or so distinct CDR3 sequences, around 23% recorded once. The V end was cut by 8 bases, the J end by 7 bases, with 14 bases between. The V gene's germline CDR1 is MDHEN and CDR2 SYDVKM. The CDR3 extends over 12 amino acids. This clonotype was counted at least ten times. As yet, its antigen is unknown.

Sequencing was performed on peripheral blood mononuclear cells (PBMCs), taken when the disease was refractory, from a patient treated with antithyroid drugs. The V gene is TRBV28, the J gene TRBJ1-1, with a weak D call TRBD1 (5 bases). The receptor's source is a woman aged 35 to 49 with Graves disease. The CDR3 loop reads CASGTRGDEAFF. CDR3 bases: TGTGCCAGCGGGACCCGAGGAGATGAAGCTTTCTTT. Full variable domain (missing parts from reference TRBV28 and TRBJ1-1): DVKVTQSSRYLVKRTGEKVFLECVQDMDHENMFWYRQDPGLGLRLIYFSYDVKMKEKGDIPEGYSVSREKKERFSLILESASTNQTSMYLCASGTRGDEAFFGQGTRLTVV.